This TCR beta chain emerged from a study of blood T cell repertoires in COVID-19. At the level of the study: In each case, the material was cDNA or gDNA derived from T cells, B-cell-depleted T cells, or PBMCs.

Authors' analysis steps: Reference gene primer amplification gave nucleated cell count estimates. The data were produced by immunoSEQ multiplex PCR, yet TCRdb's version contains in-frame clones alone and is incomplete. V, J and clone size are taken as reported in that table, and D and trimming were inferred from the DNA itself. Found here are 68,000 or so clones, approximately 80% of them singletons; the top ten hold approximately 9.3%. The origin of this receptor is a woman between 50 and 59 years old with acute or convalescent COVID-19. The sample was peripheral blood.

CDR3 bases: TGTGCCAGCAGCCCCGGAGGGAAGGGAAACACCATATATTTT. This sequence encodes CASSPGGKGNTIYF. J is TRBJ1-3 and V is TRBV7-7; no firm D call. The V end lost 5 bases, the J end lost 4 bases, and 12 bases lay between the germline ends. There are 14 residues in the CDR3. Germline CDR1 is SSHAT and CDR2 is FNYEAQ (reference sequence).